This TCR beta chain was sequenced in a study of monozygotic twins with inflammatory bowel disease. From the 5' RACE reads, TCRdb lists one entry per CDR3 protein and no DNA. The listing contains approximately 380,000 distinct CDR3 sequences. Source material: blood. The clonotype comes from a human donor with ulcerative colitis or Crohn's disease, or a healthy co-twin of an affected twin (not recorded which).

CDR3 amino acids: CASSLRDRQPQHF. The chain recombines TRBV12-3 or TRBV12-4 with TRBJ1-5; the D gene TCRdb calls, TRBD1, cannot be checked with no DNA. The CDR3 is made up of 13 amino acids.